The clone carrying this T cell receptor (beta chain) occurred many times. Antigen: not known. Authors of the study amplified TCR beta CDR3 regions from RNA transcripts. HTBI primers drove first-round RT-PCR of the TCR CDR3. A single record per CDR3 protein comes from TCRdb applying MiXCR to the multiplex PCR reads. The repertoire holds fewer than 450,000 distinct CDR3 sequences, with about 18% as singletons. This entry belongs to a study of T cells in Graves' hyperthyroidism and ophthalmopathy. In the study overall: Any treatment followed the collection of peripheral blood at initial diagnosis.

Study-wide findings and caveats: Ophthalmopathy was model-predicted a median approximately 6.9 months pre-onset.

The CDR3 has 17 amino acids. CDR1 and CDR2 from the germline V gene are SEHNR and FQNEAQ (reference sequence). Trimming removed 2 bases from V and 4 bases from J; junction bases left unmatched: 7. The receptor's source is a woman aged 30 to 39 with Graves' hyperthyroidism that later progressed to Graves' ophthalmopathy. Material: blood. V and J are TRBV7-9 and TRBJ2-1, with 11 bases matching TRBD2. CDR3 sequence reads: CASSLPLAGGRYNEQFF. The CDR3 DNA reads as TGTGCCAGCAGCTTACCGCTAGCGGGGGGACGTTACAATGAGCAGTTCTTC.